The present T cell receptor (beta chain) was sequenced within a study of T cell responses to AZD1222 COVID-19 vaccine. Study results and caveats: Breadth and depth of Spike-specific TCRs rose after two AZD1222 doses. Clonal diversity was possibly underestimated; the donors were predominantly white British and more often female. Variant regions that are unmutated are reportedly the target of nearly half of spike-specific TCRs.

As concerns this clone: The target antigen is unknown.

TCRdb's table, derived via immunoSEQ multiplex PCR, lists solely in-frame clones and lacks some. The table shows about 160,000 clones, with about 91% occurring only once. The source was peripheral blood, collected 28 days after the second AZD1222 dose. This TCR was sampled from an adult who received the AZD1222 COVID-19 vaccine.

In DNA form, the CDR3 reads TGTGCCACCAGCAAGGACAGGGGGTATGGCTACACCTTC. The encoded protein is CATSKDRGYGYTF. This rearrangement joins TRBV15 to TRBJ1-2; 10 bases match TRBD1. CDR3 size: 13 residues. Germline V gene lookup returns CDR1 LNHNV and CDR2 YYDKDF (reference sequence). The trim removed 4 bases at V and 5 bases at J, leaving 1 base unmatched.